Given below is one T cell receptor (beta chain) in context. Its target is not known. These data come from a study of vaccination effects on CD4 cells after COVID-19. Germline CDR1 and CDR2: KGHDR and SFDVKD. Deletions cut 4 bases from V and 4 bases from J, with 11 bases between. This CDR3 contains 14 residues. Before sequencing, viral peptide pools were used by the ViraFEST assay to expand antigen-specific CD4+ T cells. With about ten days of culture completed, CD4+ T cells were isolated. Vaccinated recipients, who were negative for nucleocapsid antibodies, had no history of SARS-CoV-2 infection. On both days 3 and 7, half of the culture medium was replaced with IL-2 medium. Sequenced by immunoSEQ multiplex PCR; TCRdb stores in-frame clones only, minus some. The sample includes about 52,000 clones, more than 75% seen only once; the top ten take 6%. Broader study findings: Late post-vaccination samples showed marked contraction of infection- and vaccine-induced clones.

The clonotype originates from a human donor who received a COVID-19 vaccine. The chain combines TRBV24-1 with TRBJ2-3; D is uncertain. The specimen comprised CD4+ T cells from PBMCs cultured with HCoV-OC43 spike peptides, sampled before COVID-19 vaccination. Subset described: HCoV-OC43 spike overlapping peptide pool stimulation. The CDR3 DNA reads TGTGCCACCAGTGAACCGACGCGGCCAGATACGCAGTATTTT. Residues: CATSEPTRPDTQYF.